This is a list of T cell receptor beta chains from one sample in a study of long-term antiretroviral therapy in people with HIV. The data were produced by immunoSEQ multiplex PCR, yet TCRdb's version contains in-frame clones alone and is incomplete. Seen here are 24,000 or so clones, roughly three quarters observed once, and the top ten hold 4.5% to 5%. Sequencing was performed on unsorted PBMCs, taken 0.5 years after starting antiretroviral therapy. These receptors were taken from a woman between 40 and 55 years old with HIV. CDR3s include the opening cysteine and the closing phenylalanine or tryptophan.

j_gene,v_gene,CDR3aa
TRBJ1-1,TRBV19,CASSIRTTNTEAFF
TRBJ1-5,TRBV7-2,CASGVDRDQPQHF
TRBJ1-2,TRBV6-6,CASSYGVNYGYTF
TRBJ2-2,TRBV6-5,CASSTTTPHTGELFF
TRBJ1-5,TRBV27,CASRRVGQPQHF
TRBJ2-7,TRBV19,CASSTRGRSLPEQYF
TRBJ2-1,TRBV7-6,CASSLAPASGGARQFF
TRBJ1-6,TRBV9,CASSESGGSDSPLHF
TRBJ1-1,TRBV30,CAWPRPTGSAFF
TRBJ2-7,TRBV21-1,CASSKGKGYEQYF